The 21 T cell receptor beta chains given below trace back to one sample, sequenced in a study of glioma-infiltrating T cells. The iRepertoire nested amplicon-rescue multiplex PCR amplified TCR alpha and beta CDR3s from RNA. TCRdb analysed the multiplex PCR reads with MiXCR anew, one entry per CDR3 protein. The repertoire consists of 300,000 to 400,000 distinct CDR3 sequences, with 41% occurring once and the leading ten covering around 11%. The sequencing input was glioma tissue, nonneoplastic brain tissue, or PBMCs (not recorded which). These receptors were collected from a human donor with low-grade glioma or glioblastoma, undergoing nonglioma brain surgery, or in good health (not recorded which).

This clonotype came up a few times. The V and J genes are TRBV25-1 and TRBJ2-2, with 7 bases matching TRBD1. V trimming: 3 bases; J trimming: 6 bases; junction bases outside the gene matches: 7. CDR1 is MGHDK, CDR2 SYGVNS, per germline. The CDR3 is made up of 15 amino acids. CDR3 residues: CASSDRTGSSGELFF. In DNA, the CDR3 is TGTGCCAGCAGTGATCGGACAGGTTCGTCCGGGGAGCTGTTTTTT.

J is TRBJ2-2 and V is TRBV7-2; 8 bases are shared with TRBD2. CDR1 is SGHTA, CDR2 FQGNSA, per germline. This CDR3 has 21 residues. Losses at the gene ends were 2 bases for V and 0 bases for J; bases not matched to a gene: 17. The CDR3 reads CASSLFSGIFADSANTGELFF. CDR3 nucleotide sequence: TGTGCCAGCAGCTTATTTAGCGGGATCTTCGCGGACAGCGCGAACACCGGGGAGCTGTTTTTT.

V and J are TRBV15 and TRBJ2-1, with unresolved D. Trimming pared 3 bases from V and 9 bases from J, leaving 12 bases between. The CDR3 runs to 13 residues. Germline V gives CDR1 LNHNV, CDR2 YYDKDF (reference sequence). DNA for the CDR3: TGTGCCACCAGCAGGGACCCATGGGGTGAGCAGTTCTTC. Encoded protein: CATSRDPWGEQFF.

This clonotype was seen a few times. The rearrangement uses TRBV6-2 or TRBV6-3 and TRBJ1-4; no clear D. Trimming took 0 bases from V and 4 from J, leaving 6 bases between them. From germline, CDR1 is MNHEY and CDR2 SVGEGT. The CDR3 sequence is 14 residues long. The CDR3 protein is CASSYSAGNEKLFF. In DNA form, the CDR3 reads TGTGCCAGCAGTTACTCGGCCGGTAATGAAAAACTGTTTTTT.

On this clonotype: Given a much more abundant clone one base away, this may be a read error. CDR3 in amino acids: CASSANQRDYTF. The CDR3 DNA reads TGTGCCAGCAGTGCCAATCAGCGGGACTACACCTTC. The chain employs TRBV28 and TRBJ1-2; D gene uncertain. The CDR3 consists of 12 residues. In germline, CDR1 is MDHEN, CDR2 SYDVKM. V was shortened by 5 bases and J by 10 bases, with 14 bases between the two germline ends.

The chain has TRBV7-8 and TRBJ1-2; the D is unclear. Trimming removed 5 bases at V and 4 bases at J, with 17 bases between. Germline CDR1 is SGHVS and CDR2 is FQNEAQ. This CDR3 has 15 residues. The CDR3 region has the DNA TGTGCCAGCAGCCCACGACGGAGTACGGGCTATGGCTACACCTTC. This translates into CASSPRRSTGYGYTF.

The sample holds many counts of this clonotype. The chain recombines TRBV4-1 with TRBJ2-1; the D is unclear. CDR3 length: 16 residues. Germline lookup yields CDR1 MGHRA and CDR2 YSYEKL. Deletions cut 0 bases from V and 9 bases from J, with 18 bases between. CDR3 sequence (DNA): TGCGCCAGCAGCCAAGATCCTCCGAGTAACGGCGGTGAGCAGTTCTTC. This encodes CASSQDPPSNGGEQFF.

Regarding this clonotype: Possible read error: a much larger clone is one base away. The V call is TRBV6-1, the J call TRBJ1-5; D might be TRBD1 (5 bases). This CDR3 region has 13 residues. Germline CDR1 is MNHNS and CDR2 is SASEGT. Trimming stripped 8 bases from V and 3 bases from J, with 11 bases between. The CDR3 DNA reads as TGTGCCAGCGGGGGTGGGCCCAATCAGCCCCAGCATTTT. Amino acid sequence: CASGGGPNQPQHF.

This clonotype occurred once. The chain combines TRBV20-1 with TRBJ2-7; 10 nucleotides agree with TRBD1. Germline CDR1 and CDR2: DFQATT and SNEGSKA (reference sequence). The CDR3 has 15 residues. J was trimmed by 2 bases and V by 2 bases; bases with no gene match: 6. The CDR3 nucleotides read TGCAGTGCTAGACCGGGACAGGGGACCCCCTACGAGCAGTACTTC. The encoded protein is CSARPGQGTPYEQYF.

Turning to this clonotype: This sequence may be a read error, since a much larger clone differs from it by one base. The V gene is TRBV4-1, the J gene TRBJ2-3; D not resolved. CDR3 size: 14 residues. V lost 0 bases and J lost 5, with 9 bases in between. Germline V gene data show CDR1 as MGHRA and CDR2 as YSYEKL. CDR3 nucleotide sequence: TGCGCCAGCAGCCAAGATAAAACCATAGATACGCAGTATTTT. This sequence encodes CASSQDKTIDTQYF.

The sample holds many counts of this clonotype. CDR3 in DNA: TGTGCCAGCAGTTTAACCTTGGGACTTAACACTGAAGCTTTCTTT. The encoded protein is CASSLTLGLNTEAFF. V usage is TRBV27 and J usage is TRBJ1-1; D is perhaps TRBD1 (5 bases). The ends were cut back, 2 bases at V and 2 bases at J, with 12 bases in the middle. CDR1 MNHEY and CDR2 SMNVEV come from the germline V gene (reference sequence). The CDR3 totals 15 residues.

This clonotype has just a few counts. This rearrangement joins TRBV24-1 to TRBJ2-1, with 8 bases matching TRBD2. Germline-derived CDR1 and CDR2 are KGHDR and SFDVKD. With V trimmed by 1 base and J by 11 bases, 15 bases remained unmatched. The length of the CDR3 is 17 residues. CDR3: CATSDFLHPTSGDKQFF. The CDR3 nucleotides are TGTGCCACCAGTGATTTCCTCCACCCCACTAGCGGAGACAAGCAGTTCTTC.

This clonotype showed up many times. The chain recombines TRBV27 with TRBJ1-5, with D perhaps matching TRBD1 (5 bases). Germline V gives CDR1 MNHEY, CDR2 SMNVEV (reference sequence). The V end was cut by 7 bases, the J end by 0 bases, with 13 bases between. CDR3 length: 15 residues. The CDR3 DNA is TGTGCCAGCAAAATCGGGACGGCTAGCAATCAGCCCCAGCATTTT. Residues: CASKIGTASNQPQHF.

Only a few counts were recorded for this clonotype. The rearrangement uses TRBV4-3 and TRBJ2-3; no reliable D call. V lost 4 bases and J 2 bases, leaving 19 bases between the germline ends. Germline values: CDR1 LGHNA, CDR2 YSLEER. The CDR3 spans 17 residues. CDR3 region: CASSPHPGLRVTDTQYF. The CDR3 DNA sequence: TGCGCCAGCAGCCCCCACCCCGGCCTTAGGGTCACAGATACGCAGTATTTT.

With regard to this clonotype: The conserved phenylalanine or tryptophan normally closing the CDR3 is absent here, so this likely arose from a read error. CDR3 region: CASSYPGVFLNTEAFV. CDR3 nucleotides: TGTGCCAGCAGTTACCCCGGGGTATTTTTGAACACTGAAGCTTTCGTT. This sequence joins TRBV6-2 or TRBV6-3 and TRBJ1-1; no clear D gene. CDR1 and CDR2 (germline): MNHEY, SVGEGT. V was shortened by 2 bases and J by 0 bases, with 13 bases between the two germline ends. The CDR3 spans 16 residues.

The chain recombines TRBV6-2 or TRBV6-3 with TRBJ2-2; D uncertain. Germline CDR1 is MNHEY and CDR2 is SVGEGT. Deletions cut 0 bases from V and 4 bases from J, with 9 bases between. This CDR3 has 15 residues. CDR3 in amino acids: CASSYSRHPTGELFF. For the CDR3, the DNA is TGTGCCAGCAGTTACTCGCGACATCCCACCGGGGAGCTGTTTTTT.

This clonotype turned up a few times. CDR3 nucleotides: TGTGCCAGCTCACCCTCAGGGCAGAACGAAGCTTTCTTT. Protein sequence: CASSPSGQNEAFF. The chain joins TRBV18 to TRBJ1-1; D might be TRBD1 (5 bases). V was cut by 3 bases and J by 8 bases, with 13 bases left in between. From germline, CDR1 is KGHSH and CDR2 LQKENI. The length of the CDR3 is 13 residues.

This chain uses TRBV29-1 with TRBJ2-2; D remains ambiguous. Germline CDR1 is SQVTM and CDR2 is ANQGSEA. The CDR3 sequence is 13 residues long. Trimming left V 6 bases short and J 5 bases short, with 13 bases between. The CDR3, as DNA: TGCAGCGTCCAAAGTATTTTTACCGGGGAGCTGTTTTTT. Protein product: CSVQSIFTGELFF.

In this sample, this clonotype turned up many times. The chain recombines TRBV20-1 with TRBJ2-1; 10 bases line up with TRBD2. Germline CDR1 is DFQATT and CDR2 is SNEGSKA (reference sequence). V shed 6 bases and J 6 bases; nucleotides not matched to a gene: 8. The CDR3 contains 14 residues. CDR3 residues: CSAEGLAETNEQFF. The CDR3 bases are TGCAGTGCAGAAGGACTAGCGGAAACCAATGAGCAGTTCTTC.

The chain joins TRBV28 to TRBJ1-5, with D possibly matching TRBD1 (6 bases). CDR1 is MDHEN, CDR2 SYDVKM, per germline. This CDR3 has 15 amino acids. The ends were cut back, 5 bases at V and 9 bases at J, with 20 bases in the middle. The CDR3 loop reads CASSRFGTLYRPQHF. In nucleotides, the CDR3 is TGTGCCAGCAGTAGGTTCGGGACACTATATCGGCCCCAGCATTTT.

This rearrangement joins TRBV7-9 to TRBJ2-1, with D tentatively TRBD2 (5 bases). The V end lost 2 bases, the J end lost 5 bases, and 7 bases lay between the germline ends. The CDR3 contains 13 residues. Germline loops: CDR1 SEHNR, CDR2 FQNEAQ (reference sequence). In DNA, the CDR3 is TGTGCCAGCAGCTTACAGACTAACAATGAGCAGTTCTTC. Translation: CASSLQTNNEQFF.